The TCR beta chain under discussion was sequenced for a study of CD8 T cells in ankylosing spondylitis. Germline V gives CDR1 ENHRY, CDR2 SYGVKD. V lost 11 bases, J lost 8 bases, and 19 bases lay in between. This CDR3 has 13 amino acids. Remarks on this clonotype: Its antigen is as yet unknown.

Study observations and caveats: Typical of ankylosing spondylitis blood, it appeared, was a TCR beta motif of eight highly homologous variants. Clones linked to the disease showed a CD8+ phenotype. They occurred at relatively low frequencies in peripheral blood.

Quantitative 5'-RACE with molecular barcodes was used to make the TCR beta libraries. TCRdb passed the 5' RACE reads through MiXCR, listing each CDR3 protein once. This sample yields roughly 450,000 distinct CDR3 sequences, of which more than 25% are seen a single time; roughly 1% belongs to the top ten. The sample taken for sequencing was blood, either unsorted or a sorted T cell fraction (not recorded which). This TCR derives from a male donor with ankylosing spondylitis. The chain recombines TRBV10-3 with TRBJ2-1; D gene uncertain. The CDR3 loop reads CAAALTGVDEQFF. CDR3 bases: TGTGCCGCTGCTTTGACCGGCGTAGATGAGCAGTTCTTC.